This T cell receptor (beta chain) was profiled in a study of blood T cell repertoires in COVID-19. The assay was immunoSEQ multiplex PCR, and TCRdb's table has in-frame clones only and misses some. The table lists about 390,000 clones, about 89% of them singletons. Per the germline V gene, CDR1 is SGDLS and CDR2 is YYNGEE. CDR3 size: 14 residues. Trimming removed 5 bases from V and 0 bases from J, with 11 bases in between. This clone was counted between two and nine times. The gene calls are TRBV9 and TRBJ2-5; D gene ambiguous. Sequencing was performed on peripheral blood. The sequence was collected from a woman in her fifties or sixties with COVID-19, enrolled during active disease. The CDR3 reads CASSERLYQETQYF. The CDR3 nucleotides read TGTGCCAGCAGTGAGAGATTGTACCAAGAGACCCAGTACTTC.